The 24 T cell receptor beta chains below all came from one sample that was sequenced in a study of response to subunit inactivated influenza vaccine. TCRdb ran MiXCR on the RT-PCR reads and lists one entry per CDR3 protein. The table lists more than 700,000 distinct CDR3 sequences, around 20% of them singletons, with roughly 10% in the top ten. Specimen: PBMCs from blood, collected around 5 days after vaccination. All receptors derive from a middle-aged man who received an inactivated influenza vaccine.

This clonotype was seen at least ten times. The gene calls are TRBV28 and TRBJ2-7, with D unclear. The germline CDR1 and CDR2 sequences are MDHEN and SYDVKM. The CDR3 runs to 13 residues. Between the trimmed V and J ends, which lost 2 bases and 13 bases, there was a span of 18 bases. The CDR3 here is CASSLPENSRLYF. The CDR3 region has the DNA TGTGCCAGCAGTTTACCGGAGAACAGCCGGTTATACTTC.

The J gene is TRBJ2-7, the V gene TRBV11-2; D is tentatively TRBD1 or TRBD2 (6 bases each). V shed 5 bases and J shed 7 bases, with 18 bases lying between them. Germline-derived CDR1 and CDR2 are SGHAT and FQNNGV. CDR3 size: 14 residues. CDR3 nucleotide sequence: TGTGCCAGCAGCAGACAGGTGGGGCGGGGAGAGCAGTACTTC. This encodes CASSRQVGRGEQYF.

This clonotype showed up just a few times. The chain recombines TRBV5-1 with TRBJ1-1; 7 nucleotides line up with TRBD1. The trim removed 0 bases at V and 1 base at J, leaving 12 bases unmatched. This CDR3 has 18 residues. Germline V gene lookup returns CDR1 SGHRS and CDR2 YFSETQ. CDR3 bases: TGCGCCAGCAGCTTGGTGGGGAGACAGGGACGAAAGAACACTGAAGCTTTCTTT. Residues: CASSLVGRQGRKNTEAFF.

The chain links TRBV6-2 or TRBV6-3 to TRBJ2-5; 10 nucleotides align to TRBD2. CDR3 length equals 15 residues. Trimming removed 0 bases from V and 5 bases from J; junction bases left unmatched: 3. The germline V gene encodes CDR1 MNHEY and CDR2 SVGEGT. DNA for the CDR3: TGTGCCAGCAGTTACTCGGAGACTAGCGGGGAGACCCAGTACTTC. It translates to CASSYSETSGETQYF.

This clonotype has more than one count but fewer than ten. This chain uses TRBV6-2 or TRBV6-3 with TRBJ1-4, with unresolved D. The germline CDR1 and CDR2 sequences are MNHEY and SVGEGT. The CDR3 is 15 residues long. The V and J ends lost 6 bases and 0 bases respectively, with 11 bases between them. CDR3 coding DNA: TGTGCCAGCAGAAGCCACGGGGCAACTAATGAAAAACTGTTTTTT. This translates into CASRSHGATNEKLFF.

This clonotype was seen a few times. The V call is TRBV5-5, the J call TRBJ2-7; D possibly corresponds to TRBD1 (7 bases). The CDR3 is made up of 15 amino acids. Per germline, CDR1 SGHKS and CDR2 YYEKEE (reference sequence). Deletions cut 0 bases from V and 4 bases from J, with 14 bases between. CDR3 nucleotides: TGTGCCAGCAGCTTGGCCGGGCAGGGGGGTTACGAGCAGTACTTC. Translating it yields CASSLAGQGGYEQYF.

CDR3 bases: TGCAGTGCCGCTCCGGGACCCAATTCACCCCTCCACTTT. Its translation is CSAAPGPNSPLHF. The chain recombines TRBV20-1 with TRBJ1-6; the D gene is possibly TRBD1 (5 bases). CDR3 length: 13 residues. Trimming pared 6 bases from V and 7 bases from J, leaving 13 bases between. Germline-derived CDR1 and CDR2 are DFQATT and SNEGSKA (reference sequence).

This clonotype was detected many times. This chain connects TRBV20-1 to TRBJ2-3; D remains ambiguous. The CDR3 is 11 amino acids. Per germline, CDR1 DFQATT and CDR2 SNEGSKA (reference sequence). The germline V and J ends were trimmed by 7 bases and 6 bases, with 11 bases remaining between them. In DNA, the CDR3 is TGCAGTGGGGTATCGTGGGATACGCAGTATTTT. Its translation: CSGVSWDTQYF.

This clonotype has a handful of counts. V and J are TRBV2 and TRBJ2-2, with D hard to call. Deletions cut 6 bases from V and 4 bases from J, with 18 bases between. CDR3 length: 16 residues. Looked up from germline, CDR1 is SNHLY and CDR2 is FYNNEI. The CDR3 nucleotides read TGTGCCAGCAGCCCACCGGGCACCTCGGGCACCGGGGAGCTGTTTTTT. Its protein product is CASSPPGTSGTGELFF.

This clonotype was seen repeatedly, ten times or more. The chain combines TRBV6-1 with TRBJ1-5; D unclear. This CDR3 contains 10 residues. Germline CDR1 MNHNS, CDR2 SASEGT. Trimming took 8 bases from V and 6 from J, leaving 5 bases between them. CDR3 nucleotide sequence: TGTGCCAGCGGGCTTCAGCCCCAGCATTTT. It specifies CASGLQPQHF.

The rearrangement links TRBV7-9 to TRBJ1-5; D is undetermined. CDR1 is SEHNR and CDR2 is FQNEAQ in the germline V gene (reference sequence). V was shortened by 4 bases and J by 4 bases, with 11 bases between the two germline ends. The CDR3 has 14 residues. CDR3 amino acids: CASSYGLGNQPQHF. Here the CDR3 DNA reads TGTGCCAGCAGCTACGGACTGGGGAATCAGCCCCAGCATTTT.

This clonotype was detected only a few times. V gene TRBV20-1 combines with J gene TRBJ2-1; TRBD2 might be the D (5 bases). V was clipped by 5 bases and J by 10 bases, with 18 bases between them. Germline V CDR1 and CDR2: DFQATT, SNEGSKA (reference sequence). The CDR3 has 13 residues. Here the CDR3 DNA reads TGCAGTGCTTTCATACAGTCGGAGGACGAGCAGTTCTTC. Amino acid sequence: CSAFIQSEDEQFF.

V and J are TRBV28 and TRBJ1-2, with a weak D call TRBD1 (5 bases). The CDR3 sequence is 15 residues long. Trimming took 2 bases from V and 0 from J, leaving 10 bases between them. Germline values: CDR1 MDHEN, CDR2 SYDVKM. The CDR3 loop is CASSLRQRTNYGYTF. For the CDR3, the DNA is TGTGCCAGCAGTTTAAGACAGAGAACTAACTATGGCTACACCTTC.

The rearrangement uses TRBV6-1 and TRBJ2-3; TRBD2 aligns across 8 bases. The V segment lost 6 bases and the J segment 4 bases; nucleotides outside the gene matches: 6. Per germline, CDR1 MNHNS and CDR2 SASEGT. This CDR3 region has 14 residues. CDR3 sequence: CASRLAETPDTQYF. CDR3 nucleotides: TGTGCCAGCAGACTAGCGGAGACTCCAGATACGCAGTATTTT.

The table lists this clonotype with a few counts. The rearrangement links TRBV12-3 or TRBV12-4 to TRBJ2-3; TRBD2 is a possible D gene (6 bases). The CDR3 contains 17 residues. V was pared by 5 bases and J by 1 base, with 19 bases between. CDR3: CASSPSRDSPRTDTQYF. The CDR3 region has the DNA TGTGCCAGCAGTCCCTCGAGGGACTCACCACGCACAGATACGCAGTATTTT.

This chain links TRBV12-3 or TRBV12-4 with TRBJ2-2; D ambiguous. With 0 bases removed from V and 5 bases from J, the gap between germline ends came to 4 bases. The CDR3 totals 13 residues. CDR3 amino acids: CASSLALTGELFF. CDR3 coding DNA: TGTGCCAGCAGTTTAGCCCTGACCGGGGAGCTGTTTTTT.

This clonotype is a singleton in its sample. The chain has TRBV29-1 and TRBJ2-7, with 9 bases fitting TRBD1. Germline assignment: CDR1 SQVTM and CDR2 ANQGSEA. The CDR3 sequence is 13 residues long. V lost 4 bases and J lost 2; bases outside the gene matches: 3. The CDR3 spells CSVVGQGPYEQYF. The CDR3 coding sequence is TGCAGCGTTGTAGGACAGGGGCCCTACGAGCAGTACTTC.

This clonotype came up a few times. The chain joins TRBV7-6 to TRBJ1-1, with TRBD1 matching 7 bases. Germline loops: CDR1 SGHVS, CDR2 FNYEAQ. The CDR3 runs 15 residues. V gave up 3 bases and J gave up 6 bases; unmatched junction bases: 10. The CDR3 loop is CASSLDGTDRSEAFF. The DNA of the CDR3 is TGTGCCAGCAGCTTGGACGGGACAGATCGGTCTGAAGCTTTCTTT.

The genes are TRBV6-1 and TRBJ2-5; tentatively, D is TRBD1 (6 bases). Germline-derived CDR1 and CDR2 are MNHNS and SASEGT. Between the trimmed V and J ends, which lost 6 bases and 5 bases, there was a span of 16 bases. This CDR3 has 14 residues. The CDR3 loop is CASSLTGTEETQYF. The DNA for the CDR3 is TGTGCCAGCAGCCTTACAGGGACGGAGGAGACCCAGTACTTC.

The rearrangement uses TRBV5-1 and TRBJ2-1, with TRBD2 identical over 9 bases. This CDR3 spans 16 amino acids. Germline assignment: CDR1 SGHRS and CDR2 YFSETQ. Trimming cost V 7 bases and J 4 bases; bases outside gene matches: 12. The CDR3 protein is CASAPLTSGRYNEQFF. In DNA, the CDR3 is TGCGCCAGCGCCCCCCTTACTAGCGGGCGATACAATGAGCAGTTCTTC.

This chain uses TRBV27 with TRBJ2-1, with D perhaps assigned TRBD1 or TRBD2 (5 bases each). Trimming shortened V by 5 bases and J by 5 bases, and 16 bases separated the two germline ends. The CDR3 totals 15 residues. CDR1 is MNHEY, CDR2 SMNVEV, per germline (reference sequence). The CDR3: CASSPWGRPNNEQFF. The CDR3 nucleotides read TGTGCCAGCAGTCCTTGGGGGAGACCCAACAATGAGCAGTTCTTC.

This clonotype was detected a few times. This chain uses TRBV5-1 with TRBJ2-1, with 8 bases identical to TRBD2. The CDR3 consists of 18 residues. Germline values: CDR1 SGHRS, CDR2 YFSETQ. Losses at the gene ends were 0 bases for V and 4 bases for J; bases not matched to a gene: 12. CDR3 DNA: TGCGCCAGCAGCTTGGCTCGGGCTAGCGGGCCCCTGTACAATGAGCAGTTCTTC. This sequence encodes CASSLARASGPLYNEQFF.

V is TRBV10-3 and J is TRBJ2-7; the match to TRBD2 covers 11 bases. The CDR3 contains 14 residues. Trimming at V came to 3 bases and at J to 6 bases, leaving 4 bases not matched to a gene. The germline CDR1 and CDR2 sequences are ENHRY and SYGVKD. The CDR3 coding sequence is TGTGCCATCAGTGAACTAGCGGGAGTGTTCGAGCAGTACTTC. Translation gives CAISELAGVFEQYF.

J is TRBJ2-5 and V is TRBV4-3; D unclear. The CDR3 covers 13 residues. Germline loops: CDR1 LGHNA, CDR2 YSLEER. V gave up 0 bases and J gave up 4 bases, with 6 bases separating them. The chain's CDR3 is CASSQDHGETQYF. The CDR3 bases are TGCGCCAGCAGCCAAGATCATGGAGAGACCCAGTACTTC.